A selection of T cell receptor beta chains follows, all from one sample in a study of molecular identifiers for immune sequencing clone quantification. Via MiXCR, TCRdb re-called the PCR reads, giving one row per CDR3 protein. Of about 640,000 distinct CDR3 sequences in the sample, about 20% were seen once. The sequenced material came from naive CD8+ T cells from blood, with Jurkat cell RNA spiked in. The receptors stem from a human donor in good health. Some libraries in this study had Jurkat cell RNA spiked in. Both conserved end residues are part of each CDR3. D genes are given only for firm matches. Not all rows give a size; the values are once, few, many and, for expanded clones, a class.

v_call	j_call	clone_size	d_call	cdr3_aa	cdr3_nt
TRBV19	TRBJ2-3	many	NA	CASSIVGGVSTDTQYF	TGTGCCAGTAGTATCGTTGGCGGGGTTAGCACAGATACGCAGTATTTT
TRBV24-1	TRBJ2-5	NA	NA	CATSDLLQETQYF	TGTGCCACCAGTGATTTGCTCCAAGAGACCCAGTACTTC
TRBV11-2	TRBJ2-1	few	NA	CASSLRSGRLDNEQFF	TGTGCCAGCAGCTTAAGGTCTGGCAGATTGGACAATGAGCAGTTCTTC
TRBV3-1	TRBJ1-2	many	NA	CASSQDLTANYGYTF	TGTGCCAGCAGCCAAGATTTGACAGCTAACTATGGCTACACCTTC
TRBV2	TRBJ2-7	many	NA	CASTEGAASYEQYF	TGTGCCAGCACCGAGGGAGCAGCCTCCTACGAGCAGTACTTC
TRBV11-2	TRBJ2-3	few	NA	CASSLLGGRADTQYF	TGTGCCAGCAGCTTGTTGGGGGGCAGGGCAGATACGCAGTATTTT
TRBV7-2	TRBJ1-1	many	NA	CASRAGVTEAFF	TGTGCCAGCAGGGCAGGGGTGACTGAAGCTTTCTTT
TRBV19	TRBJ2-5	few	TRBD1	CASSTAGTGFETQYF	TGTGCCAGTAGTACCGCCGGGACAGGGTTCGAGACCCAGTACTTC
TRBV19	TRBJ2-7	many	TRBD1	CASSPGQGGTYEQYF	TGTGCCAGTAGTCCCGGACAGGGGGGGACGTACGAGCAGTACTTC
TRBV10-3	TRBJ1-1	few	NA	CAIRDPLNTEAFF	TGTGCCATCAGGGACCCACTGAACACTGAAGCTTTCTTT
TRBV14	TRBJ2-7	NA	NA	CASSQDEREPSYEQYF	TGTGCCAGCAGCCAAGATGAGAGGGAGCCGTCCTACGAGCAGTACTTC